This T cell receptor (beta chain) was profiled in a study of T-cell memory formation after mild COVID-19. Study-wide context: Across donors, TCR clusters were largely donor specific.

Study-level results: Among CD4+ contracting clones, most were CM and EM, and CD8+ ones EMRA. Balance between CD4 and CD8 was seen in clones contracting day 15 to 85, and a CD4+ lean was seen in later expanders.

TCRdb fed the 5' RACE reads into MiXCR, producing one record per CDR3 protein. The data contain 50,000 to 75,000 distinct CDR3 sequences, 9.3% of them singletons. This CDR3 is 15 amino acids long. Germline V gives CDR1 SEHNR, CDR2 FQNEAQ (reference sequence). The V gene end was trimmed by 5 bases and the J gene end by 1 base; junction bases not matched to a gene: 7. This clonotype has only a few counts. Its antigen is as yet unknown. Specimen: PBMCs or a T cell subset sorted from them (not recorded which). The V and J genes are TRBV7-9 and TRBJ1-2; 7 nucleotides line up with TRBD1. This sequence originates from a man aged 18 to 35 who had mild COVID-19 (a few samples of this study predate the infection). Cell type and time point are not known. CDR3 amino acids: CASSQQGLGNYGYTF. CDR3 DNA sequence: TGTGCCAGCAGCCAACAGGGGCTCGGTAACTATGGCTACACCTTC.